This entry concerns a single T cell receptor beta chain. Its antigen is not identified. The sample originates from a study of OX40 agonist ivuxolimab in advanced cancers. Study-level background: Six ivuxolimab dose levels, 0.01 to 10 mg/kg, were given intravenously every 2 weeks. Treatment received earlier with anti-PD-1, anti-PD-L1 or anti-CTLA-4 agents was allowed, and under 50% had some. Points from the study as a whole: The mean number of expanded clones was higher in CD8+ T cells than in CD4+.

Germline values: CDR1 SGHTA, CDR2 FQGNSA. This CDR3 is 15 amino acids long. Deletions cut 4 bases from V and 3 bases from J, with 13 bases between. The repertoire was sequenced with immunoSEQ multiplex PCR; TCRdb's copy has only in-frame clones and lacks some. The profile shows 50,000 to 70,000 clones, around four fifths of them singletons. The V call is TRBV7-2, the J call TRBJ2-1; D is possibly TRBD2 (6 bases). Sequencing was performed on CD4+ or CD8+ T cells sorted from blood, taken in a trial of the OX40 agonist ivuxolimab. This receptor was identified in an adult with an advanced solid tumor such as melanoma, head and neck, liver or kidney cancer. In DNA form, the CDR3 reads TGTGCCAGCAGCTCTTTAGCGGCCAACTACAATGAGCAGTTCTTC. Amino acids: CASSSLAANYNEQFF.